The 21 T cell receptor beta chains presented below share a single source sample, sequenced in a study of T cell clonality in common variable immunodeficiency (dated by TCRdb to between 2015 and 2016). Libraries were made using the immunoSEQ multiplex PCR assay. Imported from immuneACCESS, the table was reduced by TCRdb to in-frame sequences with V and J called. These copies leave out some clones; in studies compared against another copy, an unresolved V gene accounts for under half, and the cause of the remainder is not known. This sample is represented by around 45,000 clones, with no singletons among them. The leading ten clones occupy about 0.68% of the sample. The sample consisted of peripheral blood mononuclear cells. The receptors were gathered from a person between 18 and 75 years old in good health.

This clone was recorded many times. This CDR3 is CASSLGQLSNQPQHF. The sequenced CDR3 bases are TGTGCCAGTAGTCTCGGACAGCTTAGCAATCAGCCC. V is TRBV19 and J is TRBJ1-5; D is perhaps TRBD1 (6 bases). The sequence runs out 3 residues before the end of the CDR3; the remainder is reconstructed from the germline J gene. Germline V gene lookup returns CDR1 LNHDA and CDR2 SQIVND (reference sequence). Trimming stripped 5 bases from V and 0 bases from J, with 11 bases between. This CDR3 contains 15 residues.

This clone was counted ten times or more. The read ends 3 residues before the CDR3 terminus; that terminus is restored from the germline J gene. The chain recombines TRBV14 with TRBJ2-7, with D possibly being TRBD2 (5 bases). Trimming took off 4 bases at V and 0 bases at J, with 7 bases between the two ends. The CDR3 is 13 residues long. Germline lookup yields CDR1 SGHDN and CDR2 FVKESK. This CDR3 is CASSRTYSYEQYF. The covered CDR3 bases are TGTGCCAGCAGCCGGACTTACTCCTACGAG.

This clone was seen repeatedly, ten times or more. The read ends 3 residues shy of where the CDR3 ends; the end is completed using the germline J gene. The chain couples TRBV30 to TRBJ1-5, with D perhaps TRBD1 (6 bases). The CDR3 totals 14 residues. V was cut by 2 bases and J by 7 bases, with 15 bases left in between. Germline V gene lookup returns CDR1 GTSNPN and CDR2 SVGIG (reference sequence). The CDR3 DNA, read in part, is TGTGCCTGGAGTCCGTTCAGGGGTAGCCAGCCC. Amino acid sequence: CAWSPFRGSQP. In full, the CDR3 reads CAWSPFRGSQPQHF.

This clone was observed many times. The read ends 3 residues before the CDR3 terminus; that terminus is restored from the germline J gene. The V and J genes are TRBV14 and TRBJ1-2; D ambiguous. CDR3 size: 10 residues. Germline assignment: CDR1 SGHDN and CDR2 FVKESK. The CDR3 spells CANLPGGYTF. The sequenced part of the CDR3 DNA is TGTGCCAATCTTCCGGGGGGC.

The sample holds many counts of this clone. The read stops 3 residues short of the end of the CDR3; the missing end is completed from the germline J gene. The rearrangement uses TRBV11-2 and TRBJ1-1; tentative D call: TRBD1 (5 bases). CDR1 SGHAT and CDR2 FQNNGV come from the germline V gene. This CDR3 comprises 12 residues. Trimming took 3 bases from V and 6 from J, leaving 8 bases between them. CDR3 DNA (partial): TGTGCCAGCAGCTTCCAGGGAGCTGAA. Translating it yields CASSFQGAE. The entire CDR3 sequence reads CASSFQGAEAFF.

This clone showed up many times. The observed sequence ends 3 residues before the CDR3 terminus, with the missing tail filled in from the germline J gene. The chain couples TRBV11-2 to TRBJ2-3; D not certain. The CDR3 is 15 amino acids. With 2 bases removed from V and 2 bases from J, the gap between germline ends came to 11 bases. Germline loops: CDR1 SGHAT, CDR2 FQNNGV. The covered CDR3 bases are TGTGCCAGCAGCTTAATTCCTCGGGTCACAGATACG. As protein: CASSLIPRVTDT. In full, the CDR3 is CASSLIPRVTDTQYF.

This clone has a count of ten or more. The observed sequence ends 3 residues before the CDR3 terminus, with the missing tail filled in from the germline J gene. The V call is TRBV19, the J call TRBJ1-1; D might be TRBD1 (6 bases). V lost 7 bases, J lost 2 bases, and 14 bases lay in between. The CDR3 runs to 14 residues. Germline assignment: CDR1 LNHDA and CDR2 SQIVND (reference sequence). CDR3 protein: CASKPGHLNTEAFF. The CDR3 DNA, read in part, is TGTGCCAGTAAACCGGGACACCTAAACACTGAA.

There are many counts of this clone. Read data end 3 residues before the CDR3 end; the end is taken from the germline J gene. The rearrangement uses TRBV10-2 and TRBJ1-1, with D uncertain. Germline values: CDR1 WSHSY, CDR2 SAAADI. This CDR3 has 12 residues. Trimming stripped 3 bases from V and 4 bases from J, with 6 bases between. CDR3 loop: CASSEGGTEAFF. The covered CDR3 bases are TGCGCCAGCAGTGAAGGCGGCACTGAA.

This clone was picked up many times. The read ends 3 residues shy of where the CDR3 ends; the end is completed using the germline J gene. This chain uses TRBV12-3 or TRBV12-4 with TRBJ1-1, with D perhaps matching TRBD1 (6 bases). The CDR3 consists of 14 residues. The ends were cut back, 6 bases at V and 6 bases at J, with 17 bases in the middle. CDR3 protein: CASSWGDRRPEAFF. The sequenced part of the CDR3 DNA is TGTGCCAGCAGCTGGGGAGACAGGAGACCTGAA.

This clone was seen repeatedly, ten times or more. The CDR3 end lies 3 residues beyond the end of the read and is filled in from the germline J gene. This chain links TRBV30 with TRBJ2-7; 7 bases are a match to TRBD1. The V gene's germline CDR1 is GTSNPN and CDR2 SVGIG (reference sequence). The CDR3 extends over 17 amino acids. After removal of 3 bases from V and 2 bases from J, the junction contained 16 bases not matched to a gene. The covered CDR3 bases are TGTGCCTGGAGCCTAGGGCTAGGGGGCGGTTTAGCCTACGAG. This gives the protein CAWSLGLGGGLAYE. The complete CDR3 protein is CAWSLGLGGGLAYEQYF.

This clone was observed many times. The read is 3 residues too short to cover the CDR3 end, so that end is filled in from the germline J gene. The chain recombines TRBV4-1 with TRBJ2-2; TRBD2 matches 10 bases. The V and J ends lost 0 bases and 1 base, in that order; junction bases with no gene match: 2. Germline CDR1 MGHRA, CDR2 YSYEKL. This CDR3 has 17 residues. The CDR3 here is CASSQDRLAGNTGELFF. The part of the CDR3 DNA that was read is TGCGCCAGCAGCCAAGATAGACTAGCGGGGAACACCGGGGAG.

This clone was seen many times. The read ends 3 residues early relative to the CDR3; the germline J gene fills the gap. This chain joins TRBV20-1 and TRBJ1-4, with D uncertain. The length of the CDR3 is 16 residues. Germline CDR1 and CDR2: DFQATT and SNEGSKA (reference sequence). Trimming left V 3 bases short and J 0 bases short, with 14 bases between. The CDR3: CSASSVSRATNEKLFF. The part of the CDR3 DNA that was read is TGCAGTGCTAGTTCCGTGTCGAGGGCAACTAATGAAAAA.

This clone was recorded many times. The read gets to within 3 residues of the CDR3 end, and the germline J gene fills in the rest. The chain recombines TRBV11-2 with TRBJ1-6; D is possibly TRBD1 (6 bases). Germline V CDR1 and CDR2: SGHAT, FQNNGV. The length of the CDR3 is 14 residues. Between the trimmed V and J ends, which lost 3 bases and 9 bases, there was a span of 12 bases. CDR3 protein: CASSFDRTGSPLHF. The part of the CDR3 DNA that was read is TGTGCCAGCAGCTTCGACAGGACGGGTTCACCC. Drawing the rest from reference TRBV11-2 and TRBJ1-6, the complete variable domain is EAGVAQSPRYKIIEKRQSVAFWCNPISGHATLYWYQQILGQGPKLLIQFQNNGVVDDSQLPKDRFSAERLKGVDSTLKIQPAKLEDSAVYLCASSFDRTGSPLHFGNGTRLTVT.

In its sample, this clone was seen many times. The sequenced fragment ends 3 residues before the CDR3 boundary, so the rest is inferred from the germline J gene. The chain carries TRBV24-1 and TRBJ2-1; TRBD2 is a possible D gene (6 bases). V lost 2 bases and J 8 bases, leaving 12 bases between the germline ends. Germline V gene lookup returns CDR1 KGHDR and CDR2 SFDVKD. CDR3 size: 14 residues. The CDR3 DNA, read in part, is TGTGCCACCAGTGATTCGGTGGGACTGTATGAG. This translates into CATSDSVGLYE. The CDR3 reads in full as CATSDSVGLYEQFF.

This clone was detected many times. The CDR3: CASSPSGLPTDTQYF. The DNA read from the CDR3 is TGTGCCAGCTCACCTTCGGGACTGCCCACAGATACG. This sequence joins TRBV18 and TRBJ2-3, with D maybe TRBD2 (6 bases). Read sequence stops 3 residues before the CDR3 end, and the germline J gene provides the missing end. The CDR3 runs 15 residues. From germline, CDR1 is KGHSH and CDR2 LQKENI. V lost 3 bases and J 2 bases, leaving 12 bases between the germline ends.

This clone was observed many times. The read terminates 3 residues before the CDR3 end, so the remaining end is supplied by the germline J gene. The rearrangement links TRBV18 to TRBJ2-2, with TRBD2 matching 10 bases. The ends lost 2 bases at V and 0 bases at J; junction bases unmatched: 9. CDR3 size: 19 residues. Germline assignment: CDR1 KGHSH and CDR2 LQKENI. The sequenced CDR3 bases are TGTGCCAGCTCACCAATTCGCCTAGCGGGGGAACCGAACACCGGGGAG. Residues: CASSPIRLAGEPNTGE. The full CDR3 is CASSPIRLAGEPNTGELFF.

This clone has a count of ten or more. The read falls 3 residues short of the CDR3 end, and the missing part is taken from the germline J gene. The chain recombines TRBV2 with TRBJ1-5; D might be TRBD1 (5 bases). The CDR3 runs 15 residues. Trimming cost V 3 bases and J 5 bases, with 14 bases left between them. CDR1 is SNHLY, CDR2 FYNNEI, per germline. The part of the CDR3 DNA that was read is TGTGCCAGCAGTGAGGCCCCGTTAGGGGATCAGCCC. It encodes CASSEAPLGDQP. The CDR3 in its entirety is CASSEAPLGDQPQHF. The full variable domain, rest sourced from reference TRBV2 and TRBJ1-5, is EPEVTQTPSHQVTQMGQEVILRCVPISNHLYFYWYRQILGQKVEFLVSFYNNEISEKSEIFDDQFSVERPDGSNFTLKIRSTKLEDSAMYFCASSEAPLGDQPQHFGDGTRLSIL.

In its sample, this clone was seen many times. Coverage ceases 3 residues before the CDR3 finishes, and the germline J gene fills in the end. The rearrangement uses TRBV14 and TRBJ2-7; possibly TRBD1 for D (6 bases). V gave up 6 bases and J gave up 0 bases, with 9 bases separating them. Germline CDR1 reads SGHDN; CDR2 reads FVKESK. The length of the CDR3 is 13 residues. CDR3 sequence reads: CASRDRSSYEQYF. The covered CDR3 bases are TGTGCCAGCAGAGACAGGTCCTCCTACGAG.

This clone was detected ten times or more. The read falls 3 residues short of the CDR3 end, and the missing part is taken from the germline J gene. The chain is built from TRBV5-4 and TRBJ1-2; 8 nucleotides agree with TRBD1. In germline, CDR1 is SGHNT, CDR2 YYREEE (reference sequence). The CDR3 runs to 13 residues. The ends lost 6 bases at V and 4 bases at J; junction bases unmatched: 5. The covered CDR3 bases are TGTGCCAGCAACCAAGACAGGGGCTATGGC. Translating it yields CASNQDRGYG. Given in full, the CDR3 is CASNQDRGYGYTF.

This clone was observed at least ten times. From the germline J gene comes the end of the CDR3, since the read stops 3 residues before it. The V and J genes are TRBV2 and TRBJ2-3; D is uncertain. V shed 6 bases and J shed 1 base, with 5 bases lying between them. This CDR3 is 12 amino acids long. Per the germline V gene, CDR1 is SNHLY and CDR2 is FYNNEI. The CDR3 reads CASRAGTDTQYF. CDR3 DNA, as far as it was read: TGTGCCAGCAGGGCTGGCACAGATACG.

This clone has ten or more counts. The read stops 3 residues short of the end of the CDR3; the missing end is completed from the germline J gene. The V call is TRBV7-6, the J call TRBJ2-5; D gene uncertain. CDR1 is SGHVS, CDR2 FNYEAQ, per germline. Trimming left V 4 bases short and J 2 bases short, with 8 bases between. The CDR3 runs 13 residues. CDR3 protein: CASSYETQETQYF. Partial CDR3 DNA: TGTGCCAGCAGCTACGAGACACAAGAGACC.